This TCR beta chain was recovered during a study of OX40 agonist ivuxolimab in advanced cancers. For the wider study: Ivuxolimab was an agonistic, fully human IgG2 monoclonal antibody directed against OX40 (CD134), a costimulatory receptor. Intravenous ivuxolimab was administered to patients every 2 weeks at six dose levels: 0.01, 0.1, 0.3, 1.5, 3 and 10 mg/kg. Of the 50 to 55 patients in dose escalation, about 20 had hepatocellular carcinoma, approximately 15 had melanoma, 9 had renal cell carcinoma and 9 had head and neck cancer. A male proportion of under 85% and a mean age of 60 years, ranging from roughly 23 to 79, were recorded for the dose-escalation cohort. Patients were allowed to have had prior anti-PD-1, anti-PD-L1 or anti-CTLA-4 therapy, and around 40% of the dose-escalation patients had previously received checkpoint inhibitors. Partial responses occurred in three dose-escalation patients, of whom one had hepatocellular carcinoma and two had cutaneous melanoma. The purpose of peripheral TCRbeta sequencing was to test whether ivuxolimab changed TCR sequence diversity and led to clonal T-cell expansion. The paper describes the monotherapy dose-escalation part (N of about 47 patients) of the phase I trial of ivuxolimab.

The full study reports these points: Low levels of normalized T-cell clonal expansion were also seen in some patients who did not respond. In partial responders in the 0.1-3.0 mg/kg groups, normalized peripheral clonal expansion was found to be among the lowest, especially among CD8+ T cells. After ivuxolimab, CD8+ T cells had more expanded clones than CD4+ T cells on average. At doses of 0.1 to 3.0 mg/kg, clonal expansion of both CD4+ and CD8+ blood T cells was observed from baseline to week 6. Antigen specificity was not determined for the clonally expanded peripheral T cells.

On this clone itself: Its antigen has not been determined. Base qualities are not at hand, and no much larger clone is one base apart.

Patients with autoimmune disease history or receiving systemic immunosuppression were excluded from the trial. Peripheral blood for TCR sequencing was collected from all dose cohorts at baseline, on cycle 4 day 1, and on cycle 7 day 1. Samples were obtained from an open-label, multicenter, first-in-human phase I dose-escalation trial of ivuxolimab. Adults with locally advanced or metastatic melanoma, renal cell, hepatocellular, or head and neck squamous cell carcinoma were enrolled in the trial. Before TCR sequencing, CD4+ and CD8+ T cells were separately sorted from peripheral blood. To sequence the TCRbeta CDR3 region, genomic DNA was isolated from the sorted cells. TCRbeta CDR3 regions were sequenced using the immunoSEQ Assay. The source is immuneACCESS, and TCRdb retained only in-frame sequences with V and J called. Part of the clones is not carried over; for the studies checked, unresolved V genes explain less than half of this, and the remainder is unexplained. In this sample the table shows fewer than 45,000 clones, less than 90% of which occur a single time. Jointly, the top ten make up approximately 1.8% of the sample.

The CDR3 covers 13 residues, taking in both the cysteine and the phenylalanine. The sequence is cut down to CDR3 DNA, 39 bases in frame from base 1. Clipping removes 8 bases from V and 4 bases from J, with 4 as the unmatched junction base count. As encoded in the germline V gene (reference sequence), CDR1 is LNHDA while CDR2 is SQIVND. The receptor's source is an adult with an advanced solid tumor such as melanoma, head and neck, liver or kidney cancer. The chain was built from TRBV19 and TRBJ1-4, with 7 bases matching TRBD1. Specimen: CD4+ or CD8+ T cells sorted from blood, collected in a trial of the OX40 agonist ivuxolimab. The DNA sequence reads TGTGCCAGTGGAGACAGGGTTAATGAAAAACTGTTTTTT. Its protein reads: CASGDRVNEKLFF. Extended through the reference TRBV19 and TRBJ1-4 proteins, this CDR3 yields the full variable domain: DGGITQSPKYLFRKEGQNVTLSCEQNLNHDAMYWYRQDPGQGLRLIYYSQIVNDFQKGDIAEGYSVSREKKESFPLTVTSAQKNPTAFYLCASGDRVNEKLFFGSGTQLSVL.